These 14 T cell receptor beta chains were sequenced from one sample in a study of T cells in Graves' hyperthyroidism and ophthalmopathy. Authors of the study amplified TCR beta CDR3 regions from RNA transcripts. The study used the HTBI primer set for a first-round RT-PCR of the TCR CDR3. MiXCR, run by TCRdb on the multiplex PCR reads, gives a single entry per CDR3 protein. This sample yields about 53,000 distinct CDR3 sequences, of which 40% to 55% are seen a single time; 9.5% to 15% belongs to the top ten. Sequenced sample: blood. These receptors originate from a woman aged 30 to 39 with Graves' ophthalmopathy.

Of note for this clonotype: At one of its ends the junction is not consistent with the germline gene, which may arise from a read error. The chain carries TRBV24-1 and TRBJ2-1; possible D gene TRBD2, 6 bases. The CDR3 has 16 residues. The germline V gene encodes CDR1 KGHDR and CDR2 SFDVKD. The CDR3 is CATSAKLGLGGNGQFF. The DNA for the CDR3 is TGTGCCACCAGTGCTAAGCTGGGACTTGGCGGTAATGGGCAGTTCTTC.

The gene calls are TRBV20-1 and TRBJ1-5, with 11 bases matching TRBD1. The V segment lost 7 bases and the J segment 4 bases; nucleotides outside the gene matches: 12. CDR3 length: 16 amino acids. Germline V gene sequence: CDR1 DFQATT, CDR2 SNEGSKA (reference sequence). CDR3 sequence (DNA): TGCAGTGTTAGGGCCTACGGGACAGGGGGGAATCAGCCCCAGCATTTT. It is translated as CSVRAYGTGGNQPQHF.

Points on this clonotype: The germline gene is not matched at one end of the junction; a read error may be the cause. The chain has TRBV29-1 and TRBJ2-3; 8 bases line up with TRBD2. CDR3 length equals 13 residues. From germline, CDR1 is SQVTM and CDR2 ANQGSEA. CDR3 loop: CSVEAGGTDTQYF. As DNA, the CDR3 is TGCAGCGTGGAAGCGGGGGGCACAGATACGCAGTATTTT.

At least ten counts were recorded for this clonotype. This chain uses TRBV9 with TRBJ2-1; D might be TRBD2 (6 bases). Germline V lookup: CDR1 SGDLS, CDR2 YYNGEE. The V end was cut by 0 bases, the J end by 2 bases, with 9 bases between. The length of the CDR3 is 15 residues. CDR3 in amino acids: CASSVVGGTYNEQFF. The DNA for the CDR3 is TGTGCCAGCAGCGTAGTGGGGGGAACCTACAATGAGCAGTTCTTC. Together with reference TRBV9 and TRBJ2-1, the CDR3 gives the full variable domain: DSGVTQTPKHLITATGQRVTLRCSPRSGDLSVYWYQQSLDQGLQFLIQYYNGEERAKGNILERFSAQQFPDLHSELNLSSLELGDSALYFCASSVVGGTYNEQFFGPGTRLTVL.

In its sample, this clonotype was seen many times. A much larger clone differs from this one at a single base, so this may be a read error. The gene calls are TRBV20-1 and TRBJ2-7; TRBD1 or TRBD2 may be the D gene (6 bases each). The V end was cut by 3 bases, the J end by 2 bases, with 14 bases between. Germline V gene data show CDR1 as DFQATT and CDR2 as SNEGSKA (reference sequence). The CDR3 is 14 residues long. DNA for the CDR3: TGCAGTGCTAGGGACCCAAGGGGGGCCTACGAGCAGTACTTC. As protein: CSARDPRGAYEQYF.

The chain's CDR3 is CASSLLLGVLGETQYF. The DNA of the CDR3 is TGTGCCAGCAGCTTATTATTGGGAGTTTTAGGAGAGACCCAGTACTTC. The chain has TRBV7-2 and TRBJ2-5; a weak D match, TRBD2 (5 bases). From germline, CDR1 is SGHTA and CDR2 FQGNSA. This CDR3 has 16 amino acids. The V and J ends lost 2 bases and 4 bases respectively, with 17 bases between them.

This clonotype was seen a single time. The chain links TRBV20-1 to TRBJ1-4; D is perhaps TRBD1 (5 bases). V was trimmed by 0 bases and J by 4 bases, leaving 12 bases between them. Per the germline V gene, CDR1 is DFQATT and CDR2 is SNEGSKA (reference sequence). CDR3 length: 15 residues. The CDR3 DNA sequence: TGCAGTGCTAGAGATTCGGGGCAGTATAATGAAAAACTGTTTTTT. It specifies CSARDSGQYNEKLFF.

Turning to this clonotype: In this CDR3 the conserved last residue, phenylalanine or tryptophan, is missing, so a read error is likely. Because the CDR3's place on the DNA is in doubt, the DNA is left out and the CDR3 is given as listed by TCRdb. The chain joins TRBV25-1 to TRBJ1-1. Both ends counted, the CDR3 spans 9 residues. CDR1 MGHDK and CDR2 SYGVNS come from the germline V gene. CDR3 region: CASSEGYSG.

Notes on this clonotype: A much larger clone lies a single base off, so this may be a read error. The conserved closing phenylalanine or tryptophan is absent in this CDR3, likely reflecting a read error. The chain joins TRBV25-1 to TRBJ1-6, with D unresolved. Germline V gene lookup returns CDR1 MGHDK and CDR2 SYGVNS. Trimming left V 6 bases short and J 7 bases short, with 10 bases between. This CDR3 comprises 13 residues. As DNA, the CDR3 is TGTGCCAGCAGCCGCCGGGAAAATTCACCCCTCCACTCT. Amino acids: CASSRRENSPLHS.

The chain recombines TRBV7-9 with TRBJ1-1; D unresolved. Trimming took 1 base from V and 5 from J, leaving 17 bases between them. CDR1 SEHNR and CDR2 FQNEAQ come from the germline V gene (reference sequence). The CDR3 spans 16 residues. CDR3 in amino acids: CASSLGRTGGETEAFF. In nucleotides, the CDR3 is TGTGCCAGCAGCTTAGGCCGCACGGGAGGAGAGACTGAAGCTTTCTTT.

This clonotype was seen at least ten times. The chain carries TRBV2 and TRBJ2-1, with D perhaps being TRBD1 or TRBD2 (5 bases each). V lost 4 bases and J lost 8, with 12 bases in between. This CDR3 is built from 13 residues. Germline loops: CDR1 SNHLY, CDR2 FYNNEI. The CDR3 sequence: CASSVGGRDEQFF. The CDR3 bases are TGTGCCAGCAGTGTTGGGGGAAGGGATGAGCAGTTCTTC.

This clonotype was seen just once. The CDR3 bases are TGTGCCAGCAGGGACATGGGGACGGCTTTCTTT. It translates to CASRDMGTAFF. The chain carries TRBV7-9 and TRBJ1-1; a possible D gene is TRBD1 (5 bases). Trimming stripped 6 bases from V and 11 bases from J, with 13 bases between. Germline V gene lookup returns CDR1 SEHNR and CDR2 FQNEAQ (reference sequence). CDR3 size: 11 residues.

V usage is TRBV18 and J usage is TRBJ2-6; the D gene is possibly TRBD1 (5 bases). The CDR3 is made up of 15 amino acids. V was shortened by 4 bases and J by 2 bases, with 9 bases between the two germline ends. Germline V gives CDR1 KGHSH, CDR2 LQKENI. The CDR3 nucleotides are TGTGCCAGCTCACAGGGGCTAGCTGGGGCCAACGTCCTGACTTTC. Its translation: CASSQGLAGANVLTF.

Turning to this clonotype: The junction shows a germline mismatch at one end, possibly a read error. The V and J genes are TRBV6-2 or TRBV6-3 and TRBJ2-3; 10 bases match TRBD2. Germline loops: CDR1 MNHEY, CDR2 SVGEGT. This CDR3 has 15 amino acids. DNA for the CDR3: TGTGCCAGCGGTTATATTAGCGGGAGGCCCTACGAGCAGTATTTT. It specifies CASGYISGRPYEQYF.